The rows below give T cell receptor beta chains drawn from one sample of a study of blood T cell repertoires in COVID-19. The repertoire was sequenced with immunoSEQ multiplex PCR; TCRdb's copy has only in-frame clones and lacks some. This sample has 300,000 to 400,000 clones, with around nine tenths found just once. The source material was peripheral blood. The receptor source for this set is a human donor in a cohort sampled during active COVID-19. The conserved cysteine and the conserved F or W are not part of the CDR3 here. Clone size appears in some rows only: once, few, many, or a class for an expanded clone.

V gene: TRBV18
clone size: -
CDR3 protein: ASSQKRDRTRLRGNTIY

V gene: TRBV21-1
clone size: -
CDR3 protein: ASSKTPSGCANTGELF

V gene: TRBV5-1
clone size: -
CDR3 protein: ASSLVTGTDTQY

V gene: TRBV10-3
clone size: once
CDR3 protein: ASRKQGADQPQH

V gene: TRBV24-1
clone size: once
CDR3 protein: ATSDLLGVPPDEQF

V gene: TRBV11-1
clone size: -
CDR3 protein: ASSRQGREYNEQF

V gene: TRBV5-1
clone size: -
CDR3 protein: ASSLPGERGTETQY

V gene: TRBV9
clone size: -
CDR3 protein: ASSVGGRQDEQY

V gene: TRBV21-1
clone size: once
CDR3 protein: ASTQRGQGALRSNQPQH

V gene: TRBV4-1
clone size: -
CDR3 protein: ASSQGSGTFYEQY

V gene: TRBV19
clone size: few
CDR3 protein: ATSSGGWETQY

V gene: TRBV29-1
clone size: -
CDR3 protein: SAGTGDYEQY

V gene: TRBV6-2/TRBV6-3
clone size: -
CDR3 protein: ASSYGQTEQY

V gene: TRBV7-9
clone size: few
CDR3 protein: ASSSLRDRAYEQY

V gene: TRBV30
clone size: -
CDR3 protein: AWSADRVYGYT

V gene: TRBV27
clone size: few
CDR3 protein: ASRLAADTGELF

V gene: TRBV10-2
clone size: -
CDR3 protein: ASSDMQYNEKLF

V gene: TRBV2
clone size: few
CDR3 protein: ASSLLRGKEGEAF

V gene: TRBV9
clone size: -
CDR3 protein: ASSPTSGANTGELF

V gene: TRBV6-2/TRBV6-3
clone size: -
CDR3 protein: ASSPGTELTGELF

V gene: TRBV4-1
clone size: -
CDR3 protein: ASSQVPGGQETQY

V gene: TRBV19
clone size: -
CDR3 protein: ASSNTGTEYGYT